Listed here are 19 T cell receptor beta chains from one sample, sequenced in a study of cytomegalovirus exposure and HLA in healthy donors (TCRdb year 2017). The receptor library was made with the immunoSEQ multiplex PCR assay. The multiplex PCR relied on a mix of 60 forward primers for TCR Vbeta segments and 13 reverse primers for TCR Jbeta segments. The table was pulled from immuneACCESS by TCRdb, which kept in-frame rearrangements only. Such tables lose some clones; where checked, under half of the loss comes from unresolved V genes, and the rest has no known cause. The sample table records 180,000 or so clones; more than 80% of these occur just once. The biggest ten clones account for 4.9% of the sample. Sequenced sample: PBMCs. Receptors originate from a young woman in good health and CMV-seropositive.

The chain employs TRBV15 and TRBJ2-4, with D perhaps matching TRBD1 (5 bases). Germline values: CDR1 LNHNV, CDR2 YYDKDF (reference sequence). The CDR3 has 16 amino acids. The V end was cut by 3 bases, the J end by 0 bases, with 12 bases between. CDR3 residues: CATSSRTGLAKNIQYF. CDR3 DNA sequence: TGTGCCACCAGCAGCCGCACAGGATTAGCCAAAAACATTCAGTACTTC. Full variable domain (remainder filled in from reference TRBV15 and TRBJ2-4): DAMVIQNPRYQVTQFGKPVTLSCSQTLNHNVMYWYQQKSSQAPKLLFHYYDKDFNNEADTPDNFQSRRPNTSFCFLDIRSPGLGDTAMYLCATSSRTGLAKNIQYFGAGTRLSVL.

The CDR3 DNA sequence: TGTGCCAGCAGTTTAGGGGGAAATCCGCCGGGACTTGCTTCCTACGAGCAGTACTTC. This codes for CASSLGGNPPGLASYEQYF. This chain joins TRBV27 and TRBJ2-7, with D maybe TRBD2 (6 bases). Between the trimmed V and J ends, which lost 2 bases and 1 base, there was a span of 24 bases. This CDR3 comprises 19 residues. Germline V CDR1 and CDR2: MNHEY, SMNVEV (reference sequence).

V is TRBV7-8 and J is TRBJ1-1; tentative D call: TRBD1 (6 bases). The CDR3 loop spans 14 amino acids. With 1 base removed from V and 6 bases from J, the gap between germline ends came to 12 bases. Per the germline V gene, CDR1 is SGHVS and CDR2 is FQNEAQ. The CDR3 is CASSLEQGFAEAFF. The CDR3 nucleotides are TGTGCCAGCAGCTTAGAACAGGGATTCGCTGAAGCTTTCTTT.

This chain connects TRBV19 to TRBJ2-7; 8 bases align to TRBD2. The V gene end was trimmed by 5 bases and the J gene end by 4 bases; junction bases not matched to a gene: 13. CDR3 length: 16 amino acids. Germline assignment: CDR1 LNHDA and CDR2 SQIVND (reference sequence). This chain's CDR3 is CASSGTSGAYSYEQYF. The DNA for the CDR3 is TGTGCCAGTAGTGGAACTAGCGGAGCCTACTCATACGAGCAGTACTTC.

CDR3 sequence reads: CASSQVQGNEQFF. The CDR3 DNA sequence: TGCGCCAGCAGCCAAGTCCAGGGGAATGAGCAGTTCTTC. V gene TRBV4-3 combines with J gene TRBJ2-1, with TRBD1 as a possible D gene (6 bases). The ends were cut back, 1 base at V and 7 bases at J, with 8 bases in the middle. Germline V gene lookup returns CDR1 LGHNA and CDR2 YSLEER. The CDR3 loop spans 13 amino acids.

V gene TRBV15 combines with J gene TRBJ2-6, with 8 bases aligning to TRBD1. Germline V gene sequence: CDR1 LNHNV, CDR2 YYDKDF (reference sequence). The CDR3 is 17 residues long. V was pared by 6 bases and J by 11 bases, with 18 bases of the junction left unmatched. This CDR3 reads CATSRGNPLTGVDVLTF. In DNA, the CDR3 is TGTGCCACCAGTAGGGGTAACCCACTGACAGGGGTCGACGTCCTGACTTTC.

The gene calls are TRBV19 and TRBJ1-4, with 8 bases matching TRBD1. The CDR3 is 15 residues long. Trimming removed 9 bases from V and 7 bases from J; junction bases left unmatched: 13. From germline, CDR1 is LNHDA and CDR2 SQIVND (reference sequence). The CDR3 loop reads CASTARGQIGEKLFF. The CDR3 coding sequence is TGTGCCAGCACCGCCAGGGGGCAGATAGGTGAAAAACTGTTTTTT.

Only one count was recorded for this clone. This CDR3 is CASSPTGTDNQPQHF. DNA for the CDR3: TGCGCCAGCAGCCCCACCGGGACAGATAATCAGCCCCAGCATTTT. This chain connects TRBV5-1 to TRBJ1-5; TRBD1 agrees at 7 bases. Germline-derived CDR1 and CDR2 are SGHRS and YFSETQ. V trimming: 4 bases; J trimming: 4 bases; junction bases outside the gene matches: 8. The CDR3 sequence is 15 residues long.

In this sample, this clone turned up a few times. J is TRBJ1-5 and V is TRBV27; maybe TRBD1 (6 bases). Germline V lookup: CDR1 MNHEY, CDR2 SMNVEV (reference sequence). The CDR3 is 15 residues long. V gave up 6 bases and J gave up 3 bases, with 15 bases separating them. CDR3 sequence (DNA): TGTGCCAGCAGACTGACAGGAAGGATCAATCAGCCCCAGCATTTT. Encoded protein: CASRLTGRINQPQHF.

V usage is TRBV18 and J usage is TRBJ2-4; a weak D match, TRBD2 (5 bases). The CDR3 sequence is 16 residues long. Germline CDR1 KGHSH, CDR2 LQKENI. Trimming took off 4 bases at V and 2 bases at J, with 15 bases between the two ends. DNA for the CDR3: TGTGCCAGCTCACAATTTTTTTACGGGACCAAAAACATTCAGTACTTC. It codes for CASSQFFYGTKNIQYF.

The chain joins TRBV6-5 to TRBJ2-3; 9 bases agree with TRBD2. Germline V gene data show CDR1 as MNHEY and CDR2 as SVGAGI. V was pared by 0 bases and J by 4 bases, with 5 bases of the junction left unmatched. This CDR3 contains 16 residues. The CDR3, as DNA: TGTGCCAGCAGTTACTCGGTTAGCGGGGGCGCAGATACGCAGTATTTT. Its translation: CASSYSVSGGADTQYF.

V and J are TRBV4-2 and TRBJ2-5; 13 positions agree with TRBD2. The CDR3 runs to 19 residues. Trimming cost V 5 bases and J 3 bases; bases outside gene matches: 15. CDR1 LGHNA and CDR2 YNFKEQ come from the germline V gene. The CDR3 bases are TGTGCCAGCAGCAAGACGGTCGGGACTAGCGGGGCCGGCGAAGAGACCCAGTACTTC. This codes for CASSKTVGTSGAGEETQYF.

This chain connects TRBV2 to TRBJ2-3, with D maybe TRBD2 (5 bases). The CDR3 contains 12 residues. Germline CDR1 and CDR2: SNHLY and FYNNEI. The CDR3: CAPSGLDDTQYF. CDR3 nucleotides: TGTGCGCCAAGCGGCCTCGACGATACGCAGTATTTT.

The chain has TRBV4-3 and TRBJ1-1; 7 bases fit TRBD1. The CDR3 sequence is 16 residues long. Germline V gives CDR1 LGHNA, CDR2 YSLEER. Trimming removed 3 bases from V and 1 base from J; junction bases left unmatched: 8. The CDR3 coding sequence is TGCGCCAGCAGCCAGGATCACAGGGGCTGGAACACTGAAGCTTTCTTT. Protein product: CASSQDHRGWNTEAFF.

This chain connects TRBV5-4 to TRBJ1-1, with TRBD1 identical over 8 bases. V dropped 0 bases and J dropped 5; count of bases not matched to a gene: 3. The CDR3 covers 14 residues. Per the germline V gene, CDR1 is SGHNT and CDR2 is YYREEE (reference sequence). In DNA form, the CDR3 reads TGTGCCAGCAGCTTGGCCAGGGGGCGGACTGAAGCTTTCTTT. It specifies CASSLARGRTEAFF.

V is TRBV6-6 and J is TRBJ2-3; perhaps TRBD1 as D (5 bases). Germline V gene data show CDR1 as MNHNY and CDR2 as SVGAGI (reference sequence). The CDR3 loop spans 14 amino acids. Trimming took off 5 bases at V and 0 bases at J, with 9 bases between the two ends. The CDR3 nucleotides are TGTGCCAGCAGTAACACAGGAAGCACAGATACGCAGTATTTT. Its translation: CASSNTGSTDTQYF.

The chain joins TRBV7-9 to TRBJ1-6; D is possibly TRBD1 (5 bases). CDR1 and CDR2 (germline): SEHNR, FQNEAQ (reference sequence). Trimming removed 5 bases from V and 10 bases from J, with 15 bases in between. The length of the CDR3 is 14 residues. This CDR3 reads CASSPNRSVSPLHF. The CDR3 nucleotides are TGTGCCAGCAGCCCAAACAGGTCGGTGTCACCCCTCCACTTT.

The chain uses TRBV5-6 and TRBJ2-7; 9 nucleotides agree with TRBD1. V was pared by 4 bases and J by 3 bases, with 8 bases of the junction left unmatched. Looked up from germline, CDR1 is SGHDT and CDR2 is YYEEEE. The CDR3 extends over 15 amino acids. DNA of the CDR3: TGTGCCAGCAGCCACCCGGGACAGGGTCACTACGAGCAGTACTTC. Translating gives CASSHPGQGHYEQYF.

The V gene is TRBV7-2, the J gene TRBJ1-1; no reliable D call. The CDR3 runs 13 residues. The germline gives CDR1 SGHTA, CDR2 FQGNSA. V gave up 5 bases and J gave up 5 bases, with 12 bases separating them. CDR3 nucleotide sequence: TGTGCCAGCAGCCATCTCGGAGATACTGAAGCTTTCTTT. Translating gives CASSHLGDTEAFF.